This TCR beta chain was profiled in a study of T cells in localized non-small cell lung cancer. Overall study findings and caveats: Uninvolved adjacent lung showed higher T cell clonality than tumor. Elevated blood T cell density was associated with longer overall survival.

Here immunoSEQ multiplex PCR was the method, and the copy in TCRdb shows in-frame clones only, minus some. Of 20,000 to 25,000 clones listed, around nine tenths were seen once; the top ten hold roughly 15%. With regard to this clone: Its antigen is not identified.

Germline CDR1 reads LNHDA; CDR2 reads SQIVND (reference sequence). The CDR3 contains 14 residues. With 7 bases clipped from V and 8 bases from J, the junction kept 11 bases outside the gene matches. The input for sequencing was peripheral blood, taken before any cancer treatment. The rearrangement joins TRBV19 to TRBJ2-3; 8 bases map to TRBD1. This receptor was identified in an older male donor with stage I lung adenocarcinoma. The CDR3 DNA follows: TGTGCCAGTACCTCGACAGGGGCCCTAGGTACGCAGTATTTT. This sequence encodes CASTSTGALGTQYF.